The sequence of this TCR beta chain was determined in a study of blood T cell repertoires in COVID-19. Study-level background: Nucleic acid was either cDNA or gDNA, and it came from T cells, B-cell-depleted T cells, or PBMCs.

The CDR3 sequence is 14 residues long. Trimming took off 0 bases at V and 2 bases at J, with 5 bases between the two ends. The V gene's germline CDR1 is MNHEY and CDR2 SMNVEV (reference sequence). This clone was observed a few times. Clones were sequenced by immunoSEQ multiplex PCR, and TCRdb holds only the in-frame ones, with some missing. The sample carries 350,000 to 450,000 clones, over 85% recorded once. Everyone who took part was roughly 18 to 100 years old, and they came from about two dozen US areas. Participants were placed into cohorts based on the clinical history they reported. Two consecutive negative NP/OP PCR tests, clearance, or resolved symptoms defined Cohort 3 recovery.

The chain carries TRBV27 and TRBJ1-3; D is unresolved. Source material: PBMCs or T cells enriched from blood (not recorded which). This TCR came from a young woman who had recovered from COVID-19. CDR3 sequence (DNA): TGTGCCAGCAGTTTATCGGGCACTGGAAACACCATATATTTT. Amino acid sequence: CASSLSGTGNTIYF.